These T cell receptor beta chains were read from a single sample in a study of control samples from healthy donors and cancer patients. The table came from immunoSEQ multiplex PCR; TCRdb's copy has only in-frame clones and leaves some out. Of approximately 84,000 clones listed, around 82% are singletons. What was sequenced was blood. The receptors originated from a woman aged 60-75 years in good health. Each CDR3 is given with its conserved first and last residue. Fields, in order: V gene, D gene, clone size, J gene, CDR3 protein, CDR3 DNA. The D gene is left open where the match is weak. Clone size is not always given. Where it is, it says once, few, many or a class for expanded clones.

v_call: TRBV7-9; d_call: .; clone_size: many; j_call: TRBJ2-7; cdr3_aa: CASSFAIGEQYF; cdr3_nt: TGTGCCAGCAGCTTTGCGATTGGCGAGCAGTACTTC
v_call: TRBV4-1; d_call: TRBD1; clone_size: .; j_call: TRBJ2-3; cdr3_aa: CASSQSDRAADTQYF; cdr3_nt: TGCGCCAGCAGCCAATCAGACAGGGCCGCAGATACGCAGTATTTT
v_call: TRBV12-3/TRBV12-4; d_call: .; clone_size: .; j_call: TRBJ2-2; cdr3_aa: CASSTIGELFF; cdr3_nt: TGTGCCAGCAGTACAATCGGCGAGCTGTTTTTT
v_call: TRBV5-1; d_call: .; clone_size: once; j_call: TRBJ2-1; cdr3_aa: CASSLTRGEQFF; cdr3_nt: TGCGCCAGCAGCCTGACTAGGGGAGAGCAGTTCTTC
v_call: TRBV5-1; d_call: TRBD1; clone_size: .; j_call: TRBJ2-3; cdr3_aa: CASNPGGGTDTQYF; cdr3_nt: TGCGCCAGCAACCCAGGGGGCGGGACAGATACGCAGTATTTT
v_call: TRBV19; d_call: TRBD1; clone_size: .; j_call: TRBJ1-2; cdr3_aa: CASSMLTGDYGYTF; cdr3_nt: TGTGCCAGTAGTATGCTGACAGGGGACTATGGCTACACCTTC
v_call: TRBV6-2/TRBV6-3; d_call: TRBD1; clone_size: .; j_call: TRBJ2-2; cdr3_aa: CASSSGRNRGPGELFF; cdr3_nt: TGTGCCAGCAGTTCGGGGAGAAACAGGGGACCCGGGGAGCTGTTTTTT
v_call: TRBV3-1/TRBV3-2; d_call: .; clone_size: once; j_call: TRBJ2-2; cdr3_aa: CASSQVWKGGELFF; cdr3_nt: TGTGCCAGCAGCCAAGTTTGGAAAGGTGGGGAGCTGTTTTTT
v_call: TRBV29-1; d_call: .; clone_size: .; j_call: TRBJ2-5; cdr3_aa: CSVDWEETQYF; cdr3_nt: TGCAGCGTTGACTGGGAAGAGACCCAGTACTTC
v_call: TRBV10-3; d_call: TRBD2; clone_size: .; j_call: TRBJ2-3; cdr3_aa: CAISGTSGSKGSPDTQYF; cdr3_nt: TGTGCCATCAGTGGCACTAGCGGGAGCAAAGGGTCACCAGATACGCAGTATTTT
v_call: TRBV7-2; d_call: .; clone_size: .; j_call: TRBJ2-5; cdr3_aa: CASSPDRKETQYF; cdr3_nt: TGTGCCAGCAGCCCCGACAGGAAAGAGACCCAGTACTTC
v_call: TRBV7-9; d_call: .; clone_size: .; j_call: TRBJ1-2; cdr3_aa: CASSSRTENYGYTF; cdr3_nt: TGTGCCAGCAGCTCGAGGACGGAAAACTATGGCTACACCTTC
v_call: TRBV6-5; d_call: .; clone_size: .; j_call: TRBJ1-2; cdr3_aa: CASSLVVRYTF; cdr3_nt: TGTGCCAGCAGTCTTGTCGTACGCTACACCTTC
v_call: TRBV7-2; d_call: TRBD1; clone_size: .; j_call: TRBJ2-7; cdr3_aa: CASSWDRFYEQYF; cdr3_nt: TGTGCCAGCAGCTGGGACAGGTTCTACGAGCAGTACTTC
v_call: TRBV18; d_call: .; clone_size: .; j_call: TRBJ2-7; cdr3_aa: CASSPLGEQYF; cdr3_nt: TGTGCCAGCTCACCATTAGGCGAGCAGTACTTC
v_call: TRBV19; d_call: TRBD2; clone_size: .; j_call: TRBJ2-2; cdr3_aa: CASTLAGGTSGTGELFF; cdr3_nt: TGTGCCAGTACCCTAGCGGGGGGAACCTCGGGCACCGGGGAGCTGTTTTTT
v_call: TRBV5-1; d_call: .; clone_size: .; j_call: TRBJ2-7; cdr3_aa: CASSLDSEQYF; cdr3_nt: TGCGCCAGCAGCCTAGACAGCGAGCAGTACTTC
v_call: TRBV11-2; d_call: TRBD1; clone_size: once; j_call: TRBJ1-5; cdr3_aa: CASSLGQGAGQPQHF; cdr3_nt: TGTGCCAGCAGCTTAGGACAGGGGGCCGGTCAGCCCCAGCATTTT
v_call: TRBV6-5; d_call: TRBD2; clone_size: once; j_call: TRBJ2-1; cdr3_aa: CASSYEPGLAGSEQFF; cdr3_nt: TGTGCCAGCAGTTACGAGCCGGGACTAGCGGGGTCAGAGCAGTTCTTC
v_call: TRBV6-5; d_call: .; clone_size: few; j_call: TRBJ1-3; cdr3_aa: CAGTGAQGTGNTIYF; cdr3_nt: TGTGCCGGCACAGGTGCCCAGGGGACTGGAAACACCATATATTTT
v_call: TRBV2; d_call: .; clone_size: .; j_call: TRBJ2-7; cdr3_aa: CASSVWDASYEQYF; cdr3_nt: TGTGCCAGCAGTGTTTGGGACGCCTCCTACGAGCAGTACTTC
v_call: TRBV6-5; d_call: .; clone_size: .; j_call: TRBJ2-7; cdr3_aa: CAAGRDYEQYF; cdr3_nt: TGTGCCGCCGGACGGGACTACGAGCAGTACTTC